This T cell receptor (beta chain) was observed in a study of blood T cell repertoires in COVID-19. Study-level information: Sample material is recorded as cDNA or gDNA derived from T cells, B-cell-depleted T cells, or PBMCs.

In the study's own analysis: Reference gene primers were amplified, and this amplification served to estimate nucleated cell counts. This table comes from immunoSEQ multiplex PCR, and its TCRdb copy is limited to in-frame clones, with some not included. The D gene and trimming were derived from the DNA, and the V and J assignments and clone size from that table. The sample lists about 410,000 clones, 75% to 90% occurring once. There are 11 residues in the CDR3. Germline V gives CDR1 DFQATT, CDR2 SNEGSKA (reference sequence). Germline trimming cut 5 bases from V and 8 bases from J; bases unmatched to any gene: 5.

The gene calls are TRBV20-1 and TRBJ2-7, with 8 positions matching TRBD1. The specimen was peripheral blood. The TCR originated in a woman in her 40s with COVID-19, enrolled during active disease. For the CDR3, the DNA is TGCAGTGCTCCACAGGGGGAAAAGCAGTACTTC. Translation: CSAPQGEKQYF.